Listed here are 17 T cell receptor beta chains from one sample, sequenced in a study of breast tumors, draining lymph nodes, adjacent tissues. TCRdb re-derived calls from the multiplex PCR reads in MiXCR, one entry per CDR3 protein. The table lists tens of thousands of distinct CDR3 sequences, roughly 58% of them singletons. The sequencing sample was made of breast tumor tissue. Receptors were obtained from a female donor with breast cancer. Some clones in this sample may be carry-over from other donors' samples.

The V gene is TRBV20-1, the J gene TRBJ2-5, with D possibly matching TRBD1 (5 bases). The CDR3 sequence is 13 residues long. CDR1 and CDR2 from the germline V gene are DFQATT and SNEGSKA (reference sequence). V lost 4 bases to trimming and J lost 1 base, with 10 bases between them. CDR3 sequence: CSANVQGQETQYF. For the CDR3, the DNA is TGCAGTGCTAACGTTCAGGGCCAAGAGACCCAGTACTTC.

This clonotype was seen at least ten times. V and J are TRBV6-6 and TRBJ2-7; D is possibly TRBD1 (5 bases). V was clipped by 5 bases and J by 3 bases, with 11 bases between them. There are 13 residues in the CDR3. CDR1 and CDR2 (germline): MNHNY, SVGAGI (reference sequence). This chain's CDR3 is CASSHQGNYEQYF. The CDR3 DNA reads TGTGCCAGCAGTCACCAGGGTAACTACGAGCAGTACTTC.

V gene TRBV7-3 combines with J gene TRBJ2-1, with TRBD2 matching over 11 bases. Germline V gives CDR1 SGHTA, CDR2 FQGTGA. This CDR3 is 15 amino acids long. After removal of 3 bases from V and 5 bases from J, the junction contained 3 bases not matched to a gene. This chain's CDR3 is CASSFSGGENNEQFF. The CDR3 DNA is TGTGCCAGCAGCTTTAGCGGGGGGGAGAACAATGAGCAGTTCTTC.

Of note for this clonotype: An end of the junction differs from the germline gene, which may be a read error. The V call is TRBV20-1, the J call TRBJ2-1; D remains unclear. The CDR3 has 11 residues. Germline V gene sequence: CDR1 DFQATT, CDR2 SNEGSKA (reference sequence). The CDR3 spells CGASPYNEQSF. As DNA, the CDR3 is TGTGGTGCTAGTCCCTACAATGAGCAGTCCTTC.

In its sample, this clonotype is medium-sized. The rearrangement links TRBV7-2 to TRBJ1-5; D is unresolved. The length of the CDR3 is 13 residues. V gave up 3 bases and J gave up 0 bases, with 3 bases separating them. Germline V gives CDR1 SGHTA, CDR2 FQGNSA. CDR3 sequence: CASSFYSNQPQHF. CDR3 nucleotides: TGTGCCAGCAGCTTTTATAGCAATCAGCCCCAGCATTTT.

The sample holds a few counts of this clonotype. The genes are TRBV6-4 and TRBJ2-1; TRBD2 matches 14 bases. V shed 5 bases, J shed 5 bases, and the junction held 5 bases outside the gene matches. Looked up from germline, CDR1 is MRHNA and CDR2 is SNTAGT. The CDR3 loop spans 16 amino acids. CDR3 loop: CASSPTSGRGNNEQFF. CDR3 DNA: TGTGCCAGCAGTCCGACTAGCGGGAGGGGGAACAATGAGCAGTTCTTC.

In its sample, this clonotype was seen many times. The chain combines TRBV28 with TRBJ2-2; 7 bases map to TRBD2. The germline V gene encodes CDR1 MDHEN and CDR2 SYDVKM. CDR3 length: 14 residues. Losses at the gene ends were 7 bases for V and 0 bases for J; bases not matched to a gene: 2. The CDR3 spells CASTGTTNTGELFF. The CDR3 DNA is TGTGCCAGCACCGGGACTACGAACACCGGGGAGCTGTTTTTT. The entire variable domain, with the rest obtained from reference TRBV28 and TRBJ2-2, is as follows: DVKVTQSSRYLVKRTGEKVFLECVQDMDHENMFWYRQDPGLGLRLIYFSYDVKMKEKGDIPEGYSVSREKKERFSLILESASTNQTSMYLCASTGTTNTGELFFGEGSRLTVL.

A few counts support this clonotype. V usage is TRBV5-4 and J usage is TRBJ1-1; 7 nucleotides align to TRBD1. The CDR3 covers 15 residues. CDR1 is SGHNT, CDR2 YYREEE, per germline (reference sequence). V shed 4 bases, J shed 5 bases, and the junction held 11 bases outside the gene matches. CDR3 region: CASSPQQGPRTEAFF. The CDR3 nucleotides are TGTGCCAGCAGCCCCCAACAGGGGCCCCGGACTGAAGCTTTCTTT.

This clonotype has at least ten counts. This chain uses TRBV20-1 with TRBJ2-5; 12 positions agree with TRBD2. CDR1 is DFQATT and CDR2 is SNEGSKA in the germline V gene (reference sequence). The CDR3 contains 12 residues. The V segment lost 7 bases and the J segment 6 bases; nucleotides outside the gene matches: 3. CDR3: CSGLAGEKTQYF. Written as DNA, the CDR3 is TGCAGTGGACTAGCGGGAGAAAAGACCCAGTACTTC.

Ten or more counts support this clonotype. A much larger clone differs from this one at a single base, so this may be a read error. The chain couples TRBV7-8 to TRBJ2-5; no firm D call. The CDR3 has 15 residues. CDR1 and CDR2 (germline): SGHVS, FQNEAQ. The DNA for the CDR3 is TGTGCCAGCAGCTTAGGGCCCAAGGCCCAAGAGACCCAGCACTTC. Its protein product is CASSLGPKAQETQHF.

This clonotype was counted ten times or more. The chain recombines TRBV7-2 with TRBJ2-2; 8 bases fit TRBD2. This CDR3 is 16 amino acids long. CDR1 and CDR2 (germline): SGHTA, FQGNSA. V shed 5 bases and J 1 base; nucleotides not matched to a gene: 6. The CDR3 coding sequence is TGTGCCAGCAGCCCTCTAGCGGGTGGGAACACCGGGGAGCTGTTTTTT. This translates into CASSPLAGGNTGELFF.

The genes are TRBV12-3 or TRBV12-4 and TRBJ2-7; D is uncertain. The CDR3 is made up of 15 amino acids. Trimming pared 1 base from V and 0 bases from J, leaving 10 bases between. The CDR3 protein is CASSLVRPISYEQYF. DNA of the CDR3: TGTGCCAGCAGTTTAGTGCGGCCGATCTCCTACGAGCAGTACTTC.

This clonotype has at least ten counts. The chain employs TRBV5-4 and TRBJ1-2; no clear D gene. V lost 2 bases and J lost 4, with 12 bases in between. Germline loops: CDR1 SGHNT, CDR2 YYREEE (reference sequence). The CDR3 is 14 amino acids. The CDR3 is CASSFLGKSYGYTF. DNA of the CDR3: TGTGCCAGCAGCTTTCTCGGGAAAAGCTATGGCTACACCTTC.

A single count supports this clonotype. The rearrangement joins TRBV20-1 to TRBJ2-1; 13 positions agree with TRBD2. From germline, CDR1 is DFQATT and CDR2 SNEGSKA (reference sequence). This CDR3 has 17 amino acids. With V trimmed by 1 base and J by 9 bases, 12 bases remained unmatched. The CDR3 bases are TGCAGTGCTAGAGTCCCCAGGACTAGCGGGGGTATAAGTGAGCAGTTCTTC. Translated, it gives CSARVPRTSGGISEQFF.

By its share, this clonotype is medium-sized. The rearrangement joins TRBV20-1 to TRBJ1-2; D unresolved. Trimming stripped 6 bases from V and 5 bases from J, with 10 bases between. The CDR3 is 11 residues long. The germline gives CDR1 DFQATT, CDR2 SNEGSKA (reference sequence). The DNA of the CDR3 is TGCAGTGCCACTAGGGTATATGGCTACACCTTC. This sequence encodes CSATRVYGYTF.

This clonotype was observed once. The chain carries TRBV29-1 and TRBJ2-2; D is unresolved. V lost 4 bases and J 8 bases, leaving 8 bases between the germline ends. This CDR3 spans 11 amino acids. The germline gives CDR1 SQVTM, CDR2 ANQGSEA. CDR3 protein: CSVGEIGELFF. DNA for the CDR3: TGCAGCGTTGGCGAGATAGGGGAGCTGTTTTTT.

Many counts were recorded for this clonotype. Just one base apart from a much larger clone, this may be a read error. V and J are TRBV5-4 and TRBJ2-7; the match to TRBD1 covers 8 bases. After removal of 2 bases from V and 2 bases from J, the junction contained 0 bases not matched to a gene. Per germline, CDR1 SGHNT and CDR2 YYREEE (reference sequence). The CDR3 totals 13 residues. In nucleotides, the CDR3 is TGTGCCAGCAGCTTACAGGGGGCCTACGAGCAGTACTTC. Translating gives CASSLQGAYEQYF.